The source of this T cell receptor beta chain is a study of blood T cell repertoires in COVID-19. Across the study: Spain, Italy and the United States supplied samples that represented acute and convalescent COVID-19. PBMCs, B-cell-depleted T cells, or T cells provided the cDNA or gDNA that made up the material.

Original processing notes: Amplification of reference gene primers provided the estimated nucleated cell counts. Data came from immunoSEQ multiplex PCR; TCRdb stores just in-frame clones and leaves some out. V and J calls and clone size are as listed in that table; D and trimming were resolved from the DNA. The data show a few hundred thousand clones, approximately 87% seen once. This clone was seen only once. V dropped 3 bases and J dropped 1 base, with 10 bases sitting between them. This CDR3 is built from 14 residues. CDR1 and CDR2 (germline): SGHVS, FQNEAQ. The rearrangement uses TRBV7-8 and TRBJ2-7, with TRBD1 as a possible D gene (5 bases). The specimen sequenced was peripheral blood. The receptor was derived from a woman aged 45 to 65 with acute or convalescent COVID-19. The CDR3 nucleotides are TGTGCCAGCAGCTTGCAGGGTAGGTCCTACGAGCAGTACTTC. It specifies CASSLQGRSYEQYF.